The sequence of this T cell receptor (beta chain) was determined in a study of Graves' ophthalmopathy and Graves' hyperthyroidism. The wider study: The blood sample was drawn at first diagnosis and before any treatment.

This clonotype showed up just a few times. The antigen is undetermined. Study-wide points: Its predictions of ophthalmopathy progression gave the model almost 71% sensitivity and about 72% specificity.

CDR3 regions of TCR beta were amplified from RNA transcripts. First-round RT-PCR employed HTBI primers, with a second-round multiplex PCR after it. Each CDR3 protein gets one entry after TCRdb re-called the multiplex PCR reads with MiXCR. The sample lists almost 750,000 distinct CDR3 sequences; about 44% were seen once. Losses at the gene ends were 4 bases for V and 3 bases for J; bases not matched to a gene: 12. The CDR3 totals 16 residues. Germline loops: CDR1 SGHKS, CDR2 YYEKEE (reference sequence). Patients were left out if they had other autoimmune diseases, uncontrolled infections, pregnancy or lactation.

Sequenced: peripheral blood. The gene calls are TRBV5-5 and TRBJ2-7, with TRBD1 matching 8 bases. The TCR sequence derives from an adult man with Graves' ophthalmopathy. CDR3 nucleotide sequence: TGTGCCAGCAGCCCAGGACAGGGCCGGTTCGGCTACGAGCAGTACTTC. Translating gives CASSPGQGRFGYEQYF.